These 23 T cell receptor beta chains were sequenced from one sample in a study of quantifying T cell responses using KT2 cells. Study background: RNA was reverse transcribed with TCR alpha and beta constant-region primers.

The cDNA 3' end received a ligated oligonucleotide with a UMI. First-round PCR used 3 to 4 cycles and beta primers RC1.1 and RC1.2 covering TRBC1 and TRBC2. TCRdb independently ran MiXCR on the UMI-ligation and nested PCR reads; one entry per CDR3 protein. This table has 25,000 to 35,000 distinct CDR3 sequences, about 7.1% appearing once. What was sequenced was PBMCs spiked with cells of the T cell clone KT2. All receptors derive from a human donor.

The chain links TRBV20-1 to TRBJ2-3; D is ambiguous. Trimming cost V 5 bases and J 7 bases, with 10 bases left between them. In germline, CDR1 is DFQATT, CDR2 SNEGSKA (reference sequence). The CDR3 runs 11 residues. CDR3 sequence (DNA): TGCAGTGCTGAAGAGCGTAATACGCAGTATTTT. It is translated as CSAEERNTQYF.

This clonotype showed up just a few times. The rearrangement links TRBV11-1 to TRBJ2-7; TRBD2 is a possible D gene (5 bases). The CDR3 is 13 amino acids. The ends were cut back, 0 bases at V and 3 bases at J, with 6 bases in the middle. Germline CDR1 and CDR2: SGHAT and FQDESV (reference sequence). The CDR3 spells CASSLAEGYEQYF. CDR3 nucleotides: TGTGCCAGCAGCTTAGCCGAGGGCTACGAGCAGTACTTC.

This clonotype was recorded many times. This chain connects TRBV30 to TRBJ1-1; no definite D call. V lost 5 bases and J 0 bases, leaving 13 bases between the germline ends. The germline gives CDR1 GTSNPN, CDR2 SVGIG (reference sequence). The CDR3 extends over 14 amino acids. The chain's CDR3 is CAWGKDVMNTEAFF. The CDR3 DNA reads as TGTGCCTGGGGGAAGGACGTCATGAACACTGAAGCTTTCTTT.

In this sample, this clonotype turned up many times. The CDR3 bases are TGTGCCATCAGTGAGATGGATGAGCAGTTCTTC. Translated, it gives CAISEMDEQFF. The J gene is TRBJ2-1, the V gene TRBV10-3; D is unresolved. V gave up 2 bases and J gave up 8 bases, with 4 bases separating them. Germline loops: CDR1 ENHRY, CDR2 SYGVKD. The CDR3 length is 11 residues.

This clonotype was observed many times. The chain links TRBV6-2 or TRBV6-3 to TRBJ2-1, with D perhaps TRBD2 (6 bases). This CDR3 comprises 11 residues. The V gene's germline CDR1 is MNHEY and CDR2 SVGEGT. The V end lost 5 bases, the J end lost 9 bases, and 8 bases lay between the germline ends. The CDR3 DNA is TGTGCCAGCAGTCTCGGGGGTGAGCAGTTCTTC. This gives the protein CASSLGGEQFF.

This clonotype occurred many times. CDR3 residues: CASSHLTSGTGVYEQYF. CDR3 bases: TGCGCCAGCAGCCATCTTACCTCCGGGACAGGGGTCTACGAGCAGTACTTC. The rearrangement joins TRBV4-3 to TRBJ2-7, with 10 bases matching TRBD1. Germline values: CDR1 LGHNA, CDR2 YSLEER. The V and J ends lost 3 bases and 3 bases, in that order; junction bases with no gene match: 11. The CDR3 runs to 17 residues.

The rearrangement joins TRBV29-1 to TRBJ2-5; tentative D call: TRBD2 (6 bases). Germline CDR1 SQVTM, CDR2 ANQGSEA. With 2 bases removed from V and 6 bases from J, the gap between germline ends came to 16 bases. The CDR3 covers 14 residues. The CDR3: CSVEIAGIGQTQYF. The DNA for the CDR3 is TGCAGCGTTGAAATTGCGGGAATCGGGCAGACCCAGTACTTC. The variable domain in full, with the rest retrieved from reference TRBV29-1 and TRBJ2-5, is SAVISQKPSRDICQRGTSLTIQCQVDSQVTMMFWYRQQPGQSLTLIATANQGSEATYESGFVIDKFPISRPNLTFSTLTVSNMSPEDSSIYLCSVEIAGIGQTQYFGPGTRLLVL.

There are many counts of this clonotype. CDR3 DNA sequence: TGTGCCAGCAGCGGTCTGGGAGGAGGACCAACTAATGAAAAACTGTTTTTT. The encoded protein is CASSGLGGGPTNEKLFF. The V gene is TRBV5-5, the J gene TRBJ1-4; D remains ambiguous. The CDR3 has 17 amino acids. Germline V CDR1 and CDR2: SGHKS, YYEKEE (reference sequence). The V gene lost 4 bases and the J gene lost 0 bases, with 16 bases spanning the gap.

V and J are TRBV15 and TRBJ2-5; the D is unclear. This CDR3 comprises 14 residues. V shed 1 base and J shed 2 bases, with 8 bases lying between them. Germline CDR1 is LNHNV and CDR2 is YYDKDF (reference sequence). CDR3 amino acids: CATSRGLQQETQYF. As DNA, the CDR3 is TGTGCCACCAGCAGAGGGCTGCAGCAAGAGACCCAGTACTTC.

The chain links TRBV24-1 to TRBJ2-3; 10 bases are a match to TRBD1. The CDR3 has 16 residues. The germline gives CDR1 KGHDR, CDR2 SFDVKD. The J segment lost 1 base and the V segment lost 9 bases, leaving 9 bases of the junction unmatched. CDR3 DNA sequence: TGTGCCACCGGATCCACCGGGACAGGGGGCACAGATACGCAGTATTTT. Amino acid sequence: CATGSTGTGGTDTQYF.

This chain connects TRBV14 to TRBJ2-3; 7 bases line up with TRBD2. This CDR3 comprises 14 residues. Germline V gene sequence: CDR1 SGHDN, CDR2 FVKESK. Unmatched junction bases numbered 6, after V lost 4 bases and J lost 5 bases. CDR3: CASSPRLAGDTQYF. In nucleotides, the CDR3 is TGTGCCAGCAGCCCCCGACTAGCAGGAGATACGCAGTATTTT.

This clonotype was detected a few times. CDR3 sequence (DNA): TGTGCCAGCAGTCCGCTAGGACAGGCTGGAAACACCATATATTTT. It is translated as CASSPLGQAGNTIYF. This chain links TRBV12-3 or TRBV12-4 with TRBJ1-3, with 7 bases aligning to TRBD1. CDR3 length: 15 residues. V trimming: 5 bases; J trimming: 2 bases; junction bases outside the gene matches: 6.

This clonotype was recorded many times. The gene calls are TRBV3-1 and TRBJ2-2; the D gene could be TRBD1 or TRBD2 (5 bases each). Germline V gives CDR1 LGHDT, CDR2 YNNKEL (reference sequence). Trimming stripped 1 base from V and 7 bases from J, with 7 bases between. The CDR3 is made up of 13 amino acids. In nucleotides, the CDR3 is TGTGCCAGCAGCCAAGGGGGGATCGGGGAGCTGTTTTTT. The encoded protein is CASSQGGIGELFF.

This clonotype was counted between two and nine times. The chain employs TRBV7-2 and TRBJ1-3, with D unresolved. V was clipped by 5 bases and J by 6 bases, with 8 bases between them. There are 12 residues in the CDR3. CDR1 and CDR2 (germline): SGHTA, FQGNSA. The CDR3 DNA follows: TGTGCCAGCAGCCGATCGGTAAACACCATATATTTT. It translates to CASSRSVNTIYF.

V gene TRBV9 combines with J gene TRBJ2-4, with 7 bases fitting TRBD2. The CDR3 consists of 13 residues. V dropped 4 bases and J dropped 3; count of bases not matched to a gene: 1. The germline gives CDR1 SGDLS, CDR2 YYNGEE. The CDR3: CASSLADKNIQYF. CDR3 coding DNA: TGTGCCAGCAGCCTAGCGGACAAAAACATTCAGTACTTC.

In its sample, this clonotype was seen many times. The J gene is TRBJ1-2, the V gene TRBV5-1; no definite D call. With 4 bases removed from V and 4 bases from J, the gap between germline ends came to 20 bases. This CDR3 has 16 residues. Germline CDR1 and CDR2: SGHRS and YFSETQ. The CDR3 nucleotides are TGCGCCAGCAGCGTAGGAAGGGAAGCCGGATTCTATGGCTACACCTTC. It encodes CASSVGREAGFYGYTF.

V usage is TRBV9 and J usage is TRBJ2-1, with D unclear. The CDR3 extends over 13 amino acids. Germline V gives CDR1 SGDLS, CDR2 YYNGEE. The ends were cut back, 0 bases at V and 9 bases at J, with 10 bases in the middle. CDR3: CASSVDIAPEQFF. CDR3 bases: TGTGCCAGCAGCGTAGATATCGCCCCTGAGCAGTTCTTC.

The chain recombines TRBV7-3 with TRBJ2-1, with D maybe TRBD1 (6 bases). Germline CDR1 SGHTA, CDR2 FQGTGA. Trimming removed 5 bases at V and 10 bases at J, with 15 bases between. The CDR3 is made up of 13 amino acids. The CDR3 DNA sequence: TGTGCCAGCAGCCAGTTTGTGGGGGCAGAGCAGTTCTTC. Protein sequence: CASSQFVGAEQFF.

The table lists this clonotype with many counts. The rearrangement joins TRBV4-1 to TRBJ1-6; possibly TRBD1 for D (6 bases). Per the germline V gene, CDR1 is MGHRA and CDR2 is YSYEKL. The length of the CDR3 is 17 residues. Deletions cut 2 bases from V and 6 bases from J, with 17 bases between. CDR3 sequence (DNA): TGCGCCAGCAGCCAAATGGAGGGGGGTTTTGGTAATTCACCCCTCCACTTT. It specifies CASSQMEGGFGNSPLHF.

The chain carries TRBV5-1 and TRBJ2-3; D may correspond to TRBD1 or TRBD2 (5 bases each). The CDR3 is 14 amino acids. Trimming shortened V by 3 bases and J by 1 base, and 9 bases separated the two germline ends. Germline V lookup: CDR1 SGHRS, CDR2 YFSETQ. The CDR3 DNA reads TGCGCCAGCAGCTCAGGGACCCGCACAGATACGCAGTATTTT. Protein product: CASSSGTRTDTQYF.

This clonotype appeared many times. The rearrangement links TRBV7-6 to TRBJ2-5; D call uncertain. The CDR3 has 15 residues. V was clipped by 0 bases and J by 0 bases, with 8 bases between them. Looked up from germline, CDR1 is SGHVS and CDR2 is FNYEAQ. For the CDR3, the DNA is TGTGCCAGCAGCTTAGCGTCCGGACACCAAGAGACCCAGTACTTC. Amino acid sequence: CASSLASGHQETQYF.

Relative to its sample, this clonotype is medium-sized. The chain recombines TRBV12-3 or TRBV12-4 with TRBJ1-2, with TRBD1 as a possible D gene (6 bases). Trimming shortened V by 6 bases and J by 7 bases, and 18 bases separated the two germline ends. The CDR3 runs to 14 residues. The CDR3 bases are TGTGCCAGCAGCCGAGGGGGAAAGGAGGGTGGCTACACCTTC. Amino acids: CASSRGGKEGGYTF.

This clonotype has a count of ten or more. The chain employs TRBV29-1 and TRBJ2-5, with a possible D match to TRBD1 (5 bases). The CDR3 has 14 residues. Germline CDR1 reads SQVTM; CDR2 reads ANQGSEA. V dropped 8 bases and J dropped 5 bases, with 21 bases sitting between them. In nucleotides, the CDR3 is TGCAGCTCCCGGGCAGGGCTCTTAATGGAGACCCAGTACTTC. Amino acid sequence: CSSRAGLLMETQYF. The complete variable domain, with remaining parts taken from reference TRBV29-1 and TRBJ2-5, reads SAVISQKPSRDICQRGTSLTIQCQVDSQVTMMFWYRQQPGQSLTLIATANQGSEATYESGFVIDKFPISRPNLTFSTLTVSNMSPEDSSIYLCSSRAGLLMETQYFGPGTRLLVL.